This T cell receptor beta chain was sequenced for a study of shared clonotypes between healthy human individuals. Study in general: Two women and three men aged 18 to 49 served as donors. CD4 naive and memory got three plates each, CD8 naive two, CD8 memory one.

Trimming removed 10 bases at V and 3 bases at J, with 13 bases between. The CDR3 sequence is 13 residues long. CDR1 ENHRY and CDR2 SYGVKD come from the germline V gene. A CD45RA-negative memory subset and a CD45RA+ naive subset were separated from the CD4+ cells. A deep-level run was used for the assay. Profiled with immunoSEQ multiplex PCR; TCRdb holds only in-frame clones, not every one. The sample has over 2 million clones; 85% to 95% are singletons. The rearrangement joins TRBV10-3 to TRBJ1-5; the D gene is possibly TRBD1 (6 bases). This sequence was found in a man aged 18 to 29 in good health. Sequenced input: naive CD4+ T cells sorted from blood. Subset described: CD45RA+ positively selected. The CDR3 here is CATNRDLNQPQHF. In DNA, the CDR3 is TGTGCCACCAACAGGGACCTCAATCAGCCCCAGCATTTT.